Sequencing of this T cell receptor beta chain was carried out in a study of response to subunit inactivated influenza vaccine. Broader study findings: Every seasonal influenza vaccination brings in few new T cells, the authors suggested.

Trimming stripped 4 bases from V and 5 bases from J, with 12 bases between. The germline V gene encodes CDR1 SGHRS and CDR2 YFSETQ. The CDR3 covers 13 residues. Of note for this clonotype: The target antigen is unknown.

TCRdb reprocessed the RT-PCR reads via MiXCR and lists one record per CDR3 protein. The sample has a few hundred thousand distinct CDR3 sequences; roughly a fifth are singletons. V and J are TRBV5-1 and TRBJ1-1; unclear D gene. This TCR came from a man between 50 and 70 years old who received an inactivated influenza vaccine. The sample here was PBMCs from blood, taken about 19 months after vaccination. CDR3 nucleotide sequence: TGCGCCAGCAGCGCCCTTGCCAGTACTGAAGCTTTCTTT. Its protein product is CASSALASTEAFF.